These 9 T cell receptor beta chains share one sample of origin, sequenced in a study of shared clonotypes between healthy human individuals. Only in-frame clones appear in the TCRdb table, and some are missing; sequencing was by immunoSEQ multiplex PCR. There are roughly 1 million clones in the sample; 65% to 80% occur only once, and approximately 1.5% lies in the top ten. The sequenced sample consisted of memory CD4+ T cells sorted from blood. Subset denoted: CD45RA-negative fraction. Receptors were obtained from a man between 18 and 29 years old in good health.

The chain carries TRBV5-1 and TRBJ1-4; 10 positions match TRBD1. The CDR3 is 15 amino acids. V trimming: 3 bases; J trimming: 7 bases; junction bases outside the gene matches: 6. The V gene's germline CDR1 is SGHRS and CDR2 YFSETQ. The CDR3 DNA sequence: TGCGCCAGCAGCTACGGACAGGGGGATGTTGAAAAACTGTTTTTT. Protein product: CASSYGQGDVEKLFF.

With respect to this clone: The identical CDR3 is also encoded by other nucleotide sequences in the sample. This chain links TRBV18 with TRBJ2-7; possible D gene TRBD2, 5 bases. The CDR3 sequence is 13 residues long. V was cut by 3 bases and J by 3 bases, with 9 bases left in between. Germline V gene data show CDR1 as KGHSH and CDR2 as LQKENI. CDR3 DNA sequence: TGTGCCAGCTCACCGGGAGTTGGCTACGAGCAGTACTTC. Residues: CASSPGVGYEQYF.

The chain is built from TRBV15 and TRBJ2-2, with 8 bases fitting TRBD1. Germline-derived CDR1 and CDR2 are LNHNV and YYDKDF (reference sequence). V lost 4 bases to trimming and J lost 4 bases; unmatched junction nucleotides: 5. CDR3 length equals 15 residues. This CDR3 reads CATSTRTGTTGELFF. In DNA form, the CDR3 reads TGTGCCACCAGCACCAGGACAGGGACCACCGGGGAGCTGTTTTTT.

Details on this clone: Other DNA sequences in this specimen translate into the identical CDR3. This chain connects TRBV15 to TRBJ2-6; no reliable D call. V was trimmed by 1 base and J by 1 base, leaving 5 bases between them. The CDR3 runs to 15 residues. The germline V gene has CDR1 LNHNV and CDR2 YYDKDF (reference sequence). CDR3 bases: TGTGCCACCAGCAGAGCTGGGTCTGGGGCCAACGTCCTGACTTTC. This gives the protein CATSRAGSGANVLTF. Variable domain in full (rest from reference TRBV15 and TRBJ2-6): DAMVIQNPRYQVTQFGKPVTLSCSQTLNHNVMYWYQQKSSQAPKLLFHYYDKDFNNEADTPDNFQSRRPNTSFCFLDIRSPGLGDTAMYLCATSRAGSGANVLTFGAGSRLTVL.

The chain links TRBV18 to TRBJ2-7; maybe TRBD2 (7 bases). From germline, CDR1 is KGHSH and CDR2 LQKENI. V lost 0 bases to trimming and J lost 3 bases, with 15 bases between them. CDR3 length: 16 residues. The CDR3 nucleotides are TGTGCCAGCTCACCACCGATTGGGGGGGGCCGCTACGAGCAGTACTTC. Amino acids: CASSPPIGGGRYEQYF. Combining the CDR3 with reference TRBV18 and TRBJ2-7 gives the whole variable domain NAGVMQNPRHLVRRRGQEARLRCSPMKGHSHVYWYRQLPEEGLKFMVYLQKENIIDESGMPKERFSAEFPKEGPSILRIQQVVRGDSAAYFCASSPPIGGGRYEQYFGPGTRLTVT.

This sequence joins TRBV7-9 and TRBJ1-1, with D possibly being TRBD1 (6 bases). The V gene lost 8 bases and the J gene lost 0 bases, with 10 bases spanning the gap. Germline V gene sequence: CDR1 SEHNR, CDR2 FQNEAQ (reference sequence). The CDR3 is made up of 13 amino acids. CDR3 bases: TGTGCCAGCCGTGGGGGCATGAACACTGAAGCTTTCTTT. Its protein product is CASRGGMNTEAFF.

The V gene is TRBV10-1, the J gene TRBJ2-3; TRBD1 aligns across 7 bases. The V gene end was trimmed by 8 bases and the J gene end by 11 bases; junction bases not matched to a gene: 16. The CDR3 spans 14 residues. Germline V lookup: CDR1 WNHNN, CDR2 SYGVQD (reference sequence). CDR3 bases: TGCGCCAGCTCCGGGACAGCGACTAACCAGGGGCAGTATTTT. Its translation is CASSGTATNQGQYF.

This clone was detected only once. The chain has TRBV18 and TRBJ1-3, with D unresolved. The germline V gene has CDR1 KGHSH and CDR2 LQKENI. V gave up 3 bases and J gave up 7 bases, with 13 bases separating them. The CDR3 contains 14 residues. In nucleotides, the CDR3 is TGTGCCAGCTCACCGAAGGCCGCAGAGAACACCATATATTTT. As protein: CASSPKAAENTIYF.

Regarding this clone: Other DNA sequences from this sample encode an identical CDR3 as well. The chain carries TRBV18 and TRBJ1-4, with D tentatively TRBD1 (5 bases). V lost 3 bases to trimming and J lost 2 bases, with 7 bases between them. Germline lookup yields CDR1 KGHSH and CDR2 LQKENI. This CDR3 contains 14 residues. The CDR3 is CASSPRQTNEKLFF. The CDR3 DNA follows: TGTGCCAGCTCACCCCGACAGACTAATGAAAAACTGTTTTTT.